The next 30 T cell receptor beta chains were all read from a single sample in a study of T cells expressing NK-cell markers. TCRdb reanalyzed the 5' RACE reads, giving one entry per CDR3 protein sequence and no DNA. This listing includes about 150,000 distinct CDR3 sequences. The sample comprised blood T cells: a sorted CD56 or NKG2C T cell subset, CD4+ or CD8+ T cells, or bulk PBMC T cells (not recorded which). The source is a woman between 45 and 60 years old in good health.

The V call is TRBV20-1, the J call TRBJ2-3. From germline, CDR1 is DFQATT and CDR2 SNEGSKA (reference sequence). The CDR3 consists of 11 residues. The CDR3 reads CSRYGPDTQYF.

This CDR3 is CATSDRGQLYGYTF. The V and J genes are TRBV24-1 and TRBJ1-2; without DNA, the TCRdb call of TRBD1 cannot be checked. The CDR3 loop spans 14 amino acids. From germline, CDR1 is KGHDR and CDR2 SFDVKD.

The chain is built from TRBV7-9 and TRBJ2-1; TCRdb proposes TRBD2, but this gene call is untestable without DNA. The CDR3 consists of 14 residues. Germline values: CDR1 SEHNR, CDR2 FQNEAQ (reference sequence). CDR3 sequence: CASSWLAGVGEQFF.

The chain couples TRBV6-5 to TRBJ2-1; the TRBD2 assignment by TCRdb is unverifiable without DNA. The CDR3 runs to 14 residues. Germline CDR1 is MNHEY and CDR2 is SVGAGI. The CDR3 region is CASNPSGRWDEQFF.

The chain couples TRBV10-3 to TRBJ2-2; without DNA, the TCRdb call of TRBD1 cannot be checked. CDR1 is ENHRY and CDR2 is SYGVKD in the germline V gene. The CDR3 consists of 16 residues. The CDR3 is CAISDPTGGRTGELFF.

The chain joins TRBV2 to TRBJ2-1; lacking DNA, the TRBD2 call made by TCRdb goes unchecked. CDR1 and CDR2 (germline): SNHLY, FYNNEI. The CDR3 is made up of 14 amino acids. The CDR3 loop reads CASRDTSGSDEQFF.

The rearrangement joins TRBV20-1 to TRBJ2-1; TCRdb proposes TRBD2, but this gene call is untestable without DNA. The germline V gene encodes CDR1 DFQATT and CDR2 SNEGSKA (reference sequence). The CDR3 consists of 17 residues. This chain's CDR3 is CSARATTEREVYNEQFF.

This chain links TRBV5-1 with TRBJ1-1. This CDR3 contains 15 residues. Germline CDR1 is SGHRS and CDR2 is YFSETQ. The CDR3 loop reads CASSLESRPNTEAFF.

The genes are TRBV12-3 or TRBV12-4 and TRBJ2-3; TCRdb selects TRBD2, and the lack of DNA leaves this call unchecked. This CDR3 region has 17 residues. CDR3 sequence: CASSLGTSGRDTDTQYF.

The chain is built from TRBV30 and TRBJ2-3; TCRdb designates TRBD2, a call that cannot be tested without DNA. CDR1 and CDR2 from the germline V gene are GTSNPN and SVGIG (reference sequence). The CDR3 covers 14 residues. The CDR3 reads CAWSLAGGTDTQYF.

V usage is TRBV4-1 and J usage is TRBJ2-4; the TCRdb call, TRBD1, lacks DNA for checking. The CDR3 loop spans 13 amino acids. Per the germline V gene, CDR1 is MGHRA and CDR2 is YSYEKL. CDR3 amino acids: CASSQGTGFNQYF.

The gene calls are TRBV27 and TRBJ2-1. Per germline, CDR1 MNHEY and CDR2 SMNVEV (reference sequence). The CDR3 spans 16 residues. The CDR3 loop is CASSLLGSVLYNEQFF.

V is TRBV4-2 and J is TRBJ2-7; no DNA is available, so the TRBD1 call from TCRdb remains unchecked. Germline CDR1 and CDR2: LGHNA and YNFKEQ. The CDR3 is 12 residues long. Here the CDR3 reads CASSQRGHEQYF.

V is TRBV4-1 and J is TRBJ2-5; the D call from TCRdb, TRBD1, cannot be confirmed without DNA. The germline V gene encodes CDR1 MGHRA and CDR2 YSYEKL. This CDR3 is 13 amino acids long. This CDR3 reads CASSGTGDETQYF.

V usage is TRBV7-2 and J usage is TRBJ2-1; absent DNA, TCRdb's TRBD2 call cannot be checked. This CDR3 is built from 15 residues. Germline lookup yields CDR1 SGHTA and CDR2 FQGNSA. Here the CDR3 reads CASSFAAGDYNEQFF. The full variable domain, its missing parts supplied by reference TRBV7-2 and TRBJ2-1, is GAGVSQSPSNKVTEKGKDVELRCDPISGHTALYWYRQSLGQGLEFLIYFQGNSAPDKSGLPSDRFSAERTGGSVSTLTIQRTQQEDSAVYLCASSFAAGDYNEQFFGPGTRLTVL.

The V and J genes are TRBV7-2 and TRBJ2-3; TCRdb outputs TRBD2, but without DNA this stays unchecked. Per the germline V gene, CDR1 is SGHTA and CDR2 is FQGNSA. The CDR3 spans 14 residues. The CDR3 reads CASSSRRETDTQYF.

The chain links TRBV2 to TRBJ2-1; the D gene TCRdb calls, TRBD2, cannot be checked with no DNA. Germline V gene data show CDR1 as SNHLY and CDR2 as FYNNEI. The CDR3 consists of 18 residues. The CDR3 reads CASSLQPSGTSSYNEQFF.

The V gene is TRBV27, the J gene TRBJ2-2; the D gene TCRdb calls, TRBD2, cannot be checked with no DNA. Germline assignment: CDR1 MNHEY and CDR2 SMNVEV (reference sequence). The CDR3 has 16 amino acids. The CDR3 protein is CASSWQGLAVTGELFF.

V is TRBV3-1 and J is TRBJ2-3; TCRdb calls TRBD1, which cannot be checked without DNA. This CDR3 contains 16 residues. CDR1 and CDR2 (germline): LGHDT, YNNKEL (reference sequence). Here the CDR3 reads CASSQGGGSSTDTQYF.

The chain carries TRBV14 and TRBJ1-2. The CDR3 length is 16 residues. CDR1 is SGHDN and CDR2 is FVKESK in the germline V gene. CDR3 protein: CASSQDGERGYYGYTF.

V gene TRBV30 combines with J gene TRBJ2-3. Germline CDR1 GTSNPN, CDR2 SVGIG (reference sequence). This CDR3 is built from 12 residues. The CDR3: CAWSGKVDTQYF.

J is TRBJ2-1 and V is TRBV20-1. Germline V gene lookup returns CDR1 DFQATT and CDR2 SNEGSKA (reference sequence). The CDR3 extends over 13 amino acids. The CDR3 sequence: CSARDEVVGEQFF.

V gene TRBV27 combines with J gene TRBJ2-7; TCRdb's D gene call, TRBD2, goes unchecked for lack of DNA. Germline CDR1 and CDR2: MNHEY and SMNVEV (reference sequence). This CDR3 is built from 13 residues. CDR3: CASTAGLGFEQYF.

The rearrangement uses TRBV4-1 and TRBJ2-5; there is no DNA to check the TCRdb D call of TRBD2. The germline V gene has CDR1 MGHRA and CDR2 YSYEKL. This CDR3 has 14 residues. CDR3 loop: CASSLSSVRETQYF.

The chain carries TRBV12-3 or TRBV12-4 and TRBJ2-1; TCRdb outputs TRBD1, but without DNA this stays unchecked. The CDR3 totals 15 residues. The CDR3: CASRIEGLRSNEQFF.

The V gene is TRBV19, the J gene TRBJ2-5; TCRdb's assignment of TRBD1 cannot be checked, as there is no DNA. CDR1 and CDR2 (germline): LNHDA, SQIVND (reference sequence). The CDR3 extends over 16 amino acids. Here the CDR3 reads CASSTGTGGWVETQYF.

The chain recombines TRBV27 with TRBJ1-1; TCRdb calls TRBD1, which cannot be checked without DNA. CDR3 length equals 15 residues. Germline V gene data show CDR1 as MNHEY and CDR2 as SMNVEV (reference sequence). CDR3 loop: CASSLVGPLGTEAFF.

The rearrangement uses TRBV4-2 and TRBJ1-4; TCRdb gives TRBD1 as the D gene, but with no DNA this cannot be confirmed. The CDR3 runs 16 residues. From germline, CDR1 is LGHNA and CDR2 YNFKEQ. This chain's CDR3 is CASSRGTLGGAEKLFF.

This chain joins TRBV5-1 and TRBJ1-1; TCRdb lists TRBD1, though no DNA is available to test this call. The CDR3 has 16 residues. The germline V gene encodes CDR1 SGHRS and CDR2 YFSETQ. This CDR3 reads CASSLAPGVRNTEAFF.

The rearrangement uses TRBV20-1 and TRBJ1-1. This CDR3 is built from 14 residues. In germline, CDR1 is DFQATT, CDR2 SNEGSKA (reference sequence). The CDR3 loop is CSACSNTANTEAFF.